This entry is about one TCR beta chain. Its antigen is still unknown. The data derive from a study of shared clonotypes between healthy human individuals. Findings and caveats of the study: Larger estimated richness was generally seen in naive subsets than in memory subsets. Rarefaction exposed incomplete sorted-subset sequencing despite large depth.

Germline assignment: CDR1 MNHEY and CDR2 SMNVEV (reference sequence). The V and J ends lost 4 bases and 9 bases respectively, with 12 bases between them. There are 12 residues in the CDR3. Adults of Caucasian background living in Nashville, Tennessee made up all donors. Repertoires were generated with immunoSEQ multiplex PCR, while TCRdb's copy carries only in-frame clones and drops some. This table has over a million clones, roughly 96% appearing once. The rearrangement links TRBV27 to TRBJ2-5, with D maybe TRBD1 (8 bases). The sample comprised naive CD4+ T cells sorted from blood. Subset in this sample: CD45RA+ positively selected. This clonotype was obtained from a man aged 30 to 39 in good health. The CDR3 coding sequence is TGTGCCAGCAGTTCAACAGGGGGGGCCCAGTACTTC. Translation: CASSSTGGAQYF.